This T cell receptor beta chain appears in the sequencing data of a study of identifying expanded T cells in peripheral blood. CDR1 and CDR2 (germline): GTSNPN, SVGIG (reference sequence). This CDR3 contains 14 residues. The V gene lost 2 bases and the J gene lost 1 base, with 11 bases spanning the gap. No infections or other immune events were documented during collection. Measured with immunoSEQ multiplex PCR; TCRdb has only the in-frame clones, and not every one. The table records just under 65,000 clones, around 87% of them present only once. The chain employs TRBV30 and TRBJ1-1; D remains unclear. The clonotype originates from a person between 18 and 70 years old in good health. The source material was blood. The CDR3, as DNA: TGTGCCTGGAGTCGGGCCGGTAAGAACACTGAAGCTTTCTTT. It specifies CAWSRAGKNTEAFF.